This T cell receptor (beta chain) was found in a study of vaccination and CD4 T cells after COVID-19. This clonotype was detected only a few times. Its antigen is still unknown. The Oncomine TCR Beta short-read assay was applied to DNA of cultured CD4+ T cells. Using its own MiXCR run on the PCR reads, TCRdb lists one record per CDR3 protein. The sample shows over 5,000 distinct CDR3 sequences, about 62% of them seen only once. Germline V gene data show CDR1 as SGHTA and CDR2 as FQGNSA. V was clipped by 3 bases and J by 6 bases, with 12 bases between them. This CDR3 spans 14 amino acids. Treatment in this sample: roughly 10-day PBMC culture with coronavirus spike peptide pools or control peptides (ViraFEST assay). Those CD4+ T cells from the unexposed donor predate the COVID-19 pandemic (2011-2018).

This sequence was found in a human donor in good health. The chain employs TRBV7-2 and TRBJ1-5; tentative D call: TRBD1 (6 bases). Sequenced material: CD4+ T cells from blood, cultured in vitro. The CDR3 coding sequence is TGTGCCAGCAGCTTCCCGGGGGCAGTTCAGCCCCAGCATTTT. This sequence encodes CASSFPGAVQPQHF.